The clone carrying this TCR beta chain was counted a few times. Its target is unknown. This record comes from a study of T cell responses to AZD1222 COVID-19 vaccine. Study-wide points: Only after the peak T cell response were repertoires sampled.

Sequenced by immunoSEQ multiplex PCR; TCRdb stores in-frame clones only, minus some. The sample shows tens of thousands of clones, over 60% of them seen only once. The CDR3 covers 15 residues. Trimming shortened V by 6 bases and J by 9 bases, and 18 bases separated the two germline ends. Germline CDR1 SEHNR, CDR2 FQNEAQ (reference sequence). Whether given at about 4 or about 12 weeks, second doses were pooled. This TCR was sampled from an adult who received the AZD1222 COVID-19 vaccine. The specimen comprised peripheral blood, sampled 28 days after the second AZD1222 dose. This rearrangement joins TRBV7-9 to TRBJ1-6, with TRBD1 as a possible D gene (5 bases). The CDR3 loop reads CASRSGTTDSSPLHF. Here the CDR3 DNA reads TGTGCCAGCAGATCCGGGACGACCGATAGTTCACCCCTCCACTTT.